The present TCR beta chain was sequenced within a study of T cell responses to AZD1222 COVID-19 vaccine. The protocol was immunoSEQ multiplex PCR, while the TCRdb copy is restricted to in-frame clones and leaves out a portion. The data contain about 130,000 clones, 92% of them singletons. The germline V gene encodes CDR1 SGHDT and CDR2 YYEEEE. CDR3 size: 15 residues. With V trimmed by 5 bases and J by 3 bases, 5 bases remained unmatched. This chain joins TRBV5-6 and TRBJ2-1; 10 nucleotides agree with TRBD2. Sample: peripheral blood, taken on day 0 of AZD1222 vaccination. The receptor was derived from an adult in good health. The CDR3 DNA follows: TGTGCCAGCAGGGATGGACTAGCGGTCTACAATGAGCAGTTCTTC. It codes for CASRDGLAVYNEQFF.